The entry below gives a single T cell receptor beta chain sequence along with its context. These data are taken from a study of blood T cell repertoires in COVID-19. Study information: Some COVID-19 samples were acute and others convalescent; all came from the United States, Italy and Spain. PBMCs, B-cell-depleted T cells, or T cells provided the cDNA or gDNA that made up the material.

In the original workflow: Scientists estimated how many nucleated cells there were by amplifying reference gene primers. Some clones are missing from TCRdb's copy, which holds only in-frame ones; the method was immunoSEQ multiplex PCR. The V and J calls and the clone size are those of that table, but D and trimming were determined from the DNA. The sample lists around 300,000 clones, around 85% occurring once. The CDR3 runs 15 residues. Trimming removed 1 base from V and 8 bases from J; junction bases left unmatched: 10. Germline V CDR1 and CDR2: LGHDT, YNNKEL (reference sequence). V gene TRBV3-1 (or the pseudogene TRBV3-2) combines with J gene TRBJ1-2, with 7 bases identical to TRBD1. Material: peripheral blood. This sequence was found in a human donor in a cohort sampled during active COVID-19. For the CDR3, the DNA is TGTGCCAGCAGCCAAGGACGGCAGGGGGTCCGGGGCTACACCTTC. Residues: CASSQGRQGVRGYTF.